The rows below give T cell receptor beta chains drawn from one sample of a study of blood T cell repertoires in COVID-19. TCRdb's table, derived via immunoSEQ multiplex PCR, lists solely in-frame clones and lacks some. The table has a few hundred thousand clones, approximately 89% seen once. Sequenced input: peripheral blood. These receptors were obtained from a woman between 40 and 50 years old who had recovered from COVID-19. Both conserved end residues are part of each CDR3. The D gene is left open where the match is weak. Rows give clone size only sometimes, using once, few, many, or a class for an expanded clone.

v_gene	abundance	d_gene	j_gene	CDR3nt	CDR3aa
TRBV9	-	-	TRBJ2-3	TGTGCCAGCAGCGTAGCTCCTAACACAGATACGCAGTATTTT	CASSVAPNTDTQYF
TRBV6-5	-	-	TRBJ2-2	TGTGCCAGCAGTTACTGGCAGACGAACACCGGGGAGCTGTTTTTT	CASSYWQTNTGELFF
TRBV21-1	-	-	TRBJ2-1	TGTGCCACCCTACCCTGGGGCGGGAGGAATGAGCAGTTCTTC	CATLPWGGRNEQFF
TRBV29-1	-	TRBD1	TRBJ1-1	TGCAGCGTTGCCCCAGGGGGTGGATTGGACACTGAAGCTTTCTTT	CSVAPGGGLDTEAFF
TRBV5-1	-	-	TRBJ2-5	TGCGCCAGCAGCCCGCGAGGAGAGACCCAGTACTTC	CASSPRGETQYF
TRBV27	-	TRBD1	TRBJ1-2	TGTGCCAGCAGTTTAGGAACAGGGGGGGTGGATGGCTACACCTTC	CASSLGTGGVDGYTF
TRBV19	-	-	TRBJ2-3	TGTGCCAGTAGTAGGCTGGTTGGTACGGATACGCAGTATTTT	CASSRLVGTDTQYF
TRBV5-1	-	TRBD1	TRBJ1-4	TGCGCCAGCAGCTTGACAGGGACAGGAACTAATGAAAAACTGTTTTTT	CASSLTGTGTNEKLFF
TRBV6-5	-	-	TRBJ1-2	TGTGCCAGCAGTTACGGGGGGAACTATGGCTACACCTTC	CASSYGGNYGYTF
TRBV19	few	-	TRBJ1-1	TGTGCCAGTAGTATAGATCTTGGGCACTTAAAGAACACTGAAGCTTTCTTT	CASSIDLGHLKNTEAFF
TRBV9	once	-	TRBJ2-4	TGTGCCAGCAGTGCGAACAACATTCAGTACTTC	CASSANNIQYF
TRBV5-5	-	-	TRBJ2-1	TGTGCCAGCAGCTTGTCCACGACTAACTACAATGAGCAGTTCTTC	CASSLSTTNYNEQFF
TRBV7-2	-	TRBD1	TRBJ2-1	TGTGCCAGCAGCTTGAGACAGGGGAACAATGAGCAGTTCTTC	CASSLRQGNNEQFF
TRBV4-1	-	-	TRBJ2-5	TGCGCCAGCAGCCAATTCCGGGACTCCAGGGAGACCCAGTACTTC	CASSQFRDSRETQYF
TRBV12-5	-	TRBD2	TRBJ2-3	TGTGCTAGTGGTTTGGGCCCCAGCGGGGGATACACAGATACGCAGTATTTT	CASGLGPSGGYTDTQYF
TRBV28	-	TRBD1	TRBJ1-1	TGTGCCAGCAGTTTACCGTCCCAGGGGGGAACTGAAGCTTTCTTT	CASSLPSQGGTEAFF
TRBV12-3/TRBV12-4	-	-	TRBJ2-5	TGTGCCAGCGCGGTTAAGACCCAGTACTTC	CASAVKTQYF
TRBV11-2	-	-	TRBJ1-2	TGTGCCAGCAGCACGAGGACAGATGGCTACACCTTC	CASSTRTDGYTF
TRBV7-9	once	TRBD1	TRBJ1-1	TGTGCCAGCAGCTTGGACGGGACAGGGGGCTCTGAAGCTTTCTTT	CASSLDGTGGSEAFF
TRBV5-1	-	-	TRBJ1-1	TGCGCCAGCAGCTTGATGGGTCGGCGGGGGCCGATGAACACTGAAGCTTTCTTT	CASSLMGRRGPMNTEAFF
TRBV12-3/TRBV12-4	-	TRBD1	TRBJ1-1	TGTGCCAGCAGGGACAGGGTTTCGTTTTTAGCTTTCTTT	CASRDRVSFLAFF
TRBV30	-	-	TRBJ1-2	TGTGCCTGGAGTGGGAGTTATGGCTACACCTTC	CAWSGSYGYTF
TRBV5-4	-	TRBD1	TRBJ2-7	TGTGCCAGCAGTCTACAGGGGGCCTACGAGCAGTACTTC	CASSLQGAYEQYF
TRBV18	-	-	TRBJ2-7	TGTGCCAGCTCACCATCAGGGGCTAGCGAGCAGTACTTC	CASSPSGASEQYF
TRBV18	-	TRBD2	TRBJ2-3	TGTGCCAGCTCACCCTCACTAGCGGCCAGCACAGATACGCAGTATTTT	CASSPSLAASTDTQYF
TRBV30	once	TRBD1	TRBJ1-2	TGTGCCTGGAGTGCGACCGGGACAGGGGGCGATGGCTACACCTTC	CAWSATGTGGDGYTF
TRBV6-2/TRBV6-3	-	-	TRBJ1-3	TGTGCCAGCAGTCGAACTACGTCGTTCCAAACCATATATTTT	CASSRTTSFQTIYF
TRBV18	-	TRBD2	TRBJ2-1	TGTGCCAGCTCGCCACCCGGGCGGGGGGGCGATGAGCAGTTCTTC	CASSPPGRGGDEQFF
TRBV5-4	-	TRBD2	TRBJ2-1	TGTGCCAGCAGCTTGGTACTAGCGGACTACAATGAGCAGTTCTTC	CASSLVLADYNEQFF
TRBV10-1	-	-	TRBJ2-1	TGCGCCAGCAGCGACAGGAACAATGAGCAGTTCTTC	CASSDRNNEQFF
TRBV2	-	TRBD1	TRBJ2-2	TGTGCCAGCAGGGTCGACAGGGTTCCCGGGGAGCTGTTTTTT	CASRVDRVPGELFF
TRBV18	few	TRBD2	TRBJ2-1	TGTGCCAGCTCACCGGAAACTAGCGGGGGTAATGAGCAGTTCTTC	CASSPETSGGNEQFF
TRBV29-1	-	TRBD1	TRBJ1-1	TGCAGCGCTGGACAGGGGAATGAAGCTTTCTTT	CSAGQGNEAFF
TRBV28	once	TRBD1	TRBJ1-6	TGTGCCAGCAGTCCCGGACAGGGGCATTCACCCCTCCACTTT	CASSPGQGHSPLHF
TRBV4-3	-	-	TRBJ1-2	TGCGCCAGCAGGAGAGAAGAGGTGTCGCCCCTTGGCTACACCTTC	CASRREEVSPLGYTF
TRBV7-9	once	-	TRBJ2-1	TGTGCCAGCAGCTTCGATAGCGGTTGGTACAATGAGCAGTTCTTC	CASSFDSGWYNEQFF
TRBV2	-	-	TRBJ1-1	TGTGCCAGCAGTACGATACAGATGAACACTGAAGCTTTCTTT	CASSTIQMNTEAFF
TRBV19	-	-	TRBJ2-5	TGTGCCAGTAGTATGCTCAGAGCGGAGACCCAGTACTTC	CASSMLRAETQYF
TRBV12-3/TRBV12-4	-	-	TRBJ2-2	TGTGCCAGCAGCCTACTAGGCACCGGGGAGCTGTTTTTT	CASSLLGTGELFF
TRBV5-4	-	-	TRBJ1-1	TGTGCCAGCAGCCCTCGGGGGGGGAACACTGAAGCTTTCTTT	CASSPRGGNTEAFF
TRBV18	-	-	TRBJ1-1	TGTGCCAGCTCCCGGGGGTCGGCCCGGGACGAAGCTTTCTTT	CASSRGSARDEAFF
TRBV19	-	TRBD1	TRBJ1-2	TGTGCCAGTAGAAACCGGGACAGGGGGCGCGTTTACTATGGCTACACCTTC	CASRNRDRGRVYYGYTF
TRBV7-6	-	-	TRBJ2-5	TGTGCCAGCAGCTTACTCTCCCAAGAGACCCAGTACTTC	CASSLLSQETQYF
TRBV7-2	-	TRBD2	TRBJ2-1	TGTGCCAGCAGCTTATATAAGACTAGCGGGAGGAGGTCCTACAATGAGCAGTTCTTC	CASSLYKTSGRRSYNEQFF
TRBV27	-	TRBD1	TRBJ1-1	TGTGCCAGCAGTGCTACAGGGGGGAACACTGAAGCTTTCTTT	CASSATGGNTEAFF
TRBV6-6	-	-	TRBJ1-5	TGTGCCAGCAGTTTCAGGGATTTCAATCAGCCCCAGCATTTT	CASSFRDFNQPQHF
TRBV24-1	-	-	TRBJ2-1	TGTGCCACCAGTGATCCTATGGACAAGCCCGAGGATGAGCAGTTCTTC	CATSDPMDKPEDEQFF
TRBV5-5	-	-	TRBJ2-1	TGTGCCAGCAGCGAAGCGGCGGGAATGGGTGAGCAGTTCTTC	CASSEAAGMGEQFF
TRBV19	once	-	TRBJ1-1	TGTGCCAGTAGTATGGTGGGCTTTGAAGCTTTCTTT	CASSMVGFEAFF
TRBV3-1/TRBV3-2	-	-	TRBJ2-3	TGTGCCAGCAGCCTACACACTAGGGGGACGCAGTATTTT	CASSLHTRGTQYF